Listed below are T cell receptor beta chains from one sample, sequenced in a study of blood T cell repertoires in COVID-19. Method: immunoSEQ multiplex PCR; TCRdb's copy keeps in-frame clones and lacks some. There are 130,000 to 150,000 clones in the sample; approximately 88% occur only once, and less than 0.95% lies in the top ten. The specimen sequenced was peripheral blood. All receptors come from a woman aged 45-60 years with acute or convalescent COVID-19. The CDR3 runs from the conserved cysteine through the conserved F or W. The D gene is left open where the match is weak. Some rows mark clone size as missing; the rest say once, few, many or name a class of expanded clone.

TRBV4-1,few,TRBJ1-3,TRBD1,CASSQPRTGGNTIYF,TGCGCCAGCAGCCAACCAAGGACAGGGGGAAACACCATATATTTT
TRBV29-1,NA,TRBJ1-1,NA,CSPSLLSTEAFF,TGCAGCCCCTCTCTACTTTCAACTGAAGCTTTCTTT
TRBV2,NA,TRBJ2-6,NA,CASSESSDWSSGANVLTF,TGTGCCAGCAGTGAAAGTAGTGATTGGTCGTCTGGGGCCAACGTCCTGACTTTC
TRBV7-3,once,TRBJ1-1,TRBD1,CASSRAGTGPNTEAFF,TGTGCCAGCAGCCGGGCCGGGACAGGGCCGAACACTGAAGCTTTCTTT
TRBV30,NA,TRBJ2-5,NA,CAWSVQAVQETQYF,TGTGCCTGGAGTGTACAGGCGGTCCAAGAGACCCAGTACTTC
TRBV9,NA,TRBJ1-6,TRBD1,CASSVPRDRGFSPLHF,TGTGCCAGCAGCGTACCTCGGGACAGGGGTTTTTCACCCCTCCACTTT
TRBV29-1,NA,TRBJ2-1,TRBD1,CSVEEGQGGEQFF,TGCAGCGTTGAAGAAGGACAGGGTGGTGAGCAGTTCTTC
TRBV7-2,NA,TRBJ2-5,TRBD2,CASSLEAGEGETQYF,TGTGCCAGCAGCTTAGAAGCGGGAGAGGGGGAGACCCAGTACTTC
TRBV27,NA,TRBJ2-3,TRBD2,CASSLWTSKSTDTQYF,TGTGCCAGCAGTTTATGGACTAGCAAAAGCACAGATACGCAGTATTTT
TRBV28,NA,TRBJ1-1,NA,CASSLQGIAFF,TGTGCCAGCAGTTTACAGGGGATAGCTTTCTTT
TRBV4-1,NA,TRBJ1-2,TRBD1,CASSQGGTGGYGYTF,TGCGCCAGCAGCCAAGGGGGAACAGGGGGGTATGGCTACACCTTC
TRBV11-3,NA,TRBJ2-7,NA,CASSPRDNSYEQYF,TGTGCCAGCAGCCCTCGGGACAACTCCTACGAGCAGTACTTC
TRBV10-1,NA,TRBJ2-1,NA,CASSESSVHEQFF,TGCGCCAGCAGTGAGTCATCCGTCCATGAGCAGTTCTTC
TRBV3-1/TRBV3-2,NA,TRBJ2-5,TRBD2,CASSQVSGGEETQYF,TGTGCCAGCAGCCAAGTTAGCGGGGGGGAAGAGACCCAGTACTTC
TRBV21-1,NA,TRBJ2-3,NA,CASSKAITYTQYF,TGTGCCAGCAGCAAAGCTATCACATATACGCAGTATTTT
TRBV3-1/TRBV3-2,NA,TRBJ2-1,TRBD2,CASSPSGPEQFF,TGTGCCAGCAGCCCTAGCGGGCCTGAGCAGTTCTTC
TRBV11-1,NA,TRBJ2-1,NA,CASSSRPNNEQFF,TGTGCCAGCAGCTCTAGACCCAACAATGAGCAGTTCTTC
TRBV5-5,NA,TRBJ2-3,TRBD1,CASSLGTGGGTDTQYF,TGTGCCAGCAGCTTGGGGACAGGGGGCGGTACAGATACGCAGTATTTT
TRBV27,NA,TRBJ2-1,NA,CASSLIRNLGAIEQFF,TGTGCCAGCAGTTTAATACGGAACCTAGGGGCCATTGAGCAGTTCTTC
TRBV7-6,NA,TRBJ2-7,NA,CASSLNRVSSYEQYF,TGTGCCAGCAGCTTAAACAGAGTTTCCTCCTACGAGCAGTACTTC
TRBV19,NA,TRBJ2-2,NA,CASSVQGANTGELFF,TGTGCCAGTAGTGTGCAGGGCGCGAACACCGGGGAGCTGTTTTTT
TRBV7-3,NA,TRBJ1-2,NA,CASSLTGQGANYGYTF,TGTGCCAGCAGCTTAACTGGGCAGGGCGCTAACTATGGCTACACCTTC
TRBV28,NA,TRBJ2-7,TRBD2,CASSLGVAGVSYEQYF,TGTGCCAGCAGTTTAGGGGTCGCGGGAGTCTCCTACGAGCAGTACTTC
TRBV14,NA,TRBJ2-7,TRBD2,CASSQDKTSGLYEQYF,TGTGCCAGCAGCCAAGATAAGACTAGCGGTCTTTACGAGCAGTACTTC
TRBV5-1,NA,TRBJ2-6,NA,CASSADSGYSSGANVLTF,TGCGCCAGCAGCGCCGACAGTGGGTACAGCTCTGGGGCCAACGTCCTGACTTTC
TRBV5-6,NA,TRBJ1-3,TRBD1,CASSGLTGGTGNTIYF,TGTGCCAGCAGCGGATTAACAGGGGGAACTGGAAACACCATATATTTT
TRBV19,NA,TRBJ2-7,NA,CASSMAGGLTYEQYF,TGTGCCAGTAGTATGGCAGGGGGACTTACCTACGAGCAGTACTTC
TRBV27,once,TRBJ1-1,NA,CASSPPPAEVNTEAFF,TGTGCCAGCAGCCCACCCCCGGCGGAAGTTAACACTGAAGCTTTCTTT
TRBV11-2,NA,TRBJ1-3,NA,CASSLTAASGNTIYF,TGTGCCAGCAGCTTAACGGCGGCCTCTGGAAACACCATATATTTT